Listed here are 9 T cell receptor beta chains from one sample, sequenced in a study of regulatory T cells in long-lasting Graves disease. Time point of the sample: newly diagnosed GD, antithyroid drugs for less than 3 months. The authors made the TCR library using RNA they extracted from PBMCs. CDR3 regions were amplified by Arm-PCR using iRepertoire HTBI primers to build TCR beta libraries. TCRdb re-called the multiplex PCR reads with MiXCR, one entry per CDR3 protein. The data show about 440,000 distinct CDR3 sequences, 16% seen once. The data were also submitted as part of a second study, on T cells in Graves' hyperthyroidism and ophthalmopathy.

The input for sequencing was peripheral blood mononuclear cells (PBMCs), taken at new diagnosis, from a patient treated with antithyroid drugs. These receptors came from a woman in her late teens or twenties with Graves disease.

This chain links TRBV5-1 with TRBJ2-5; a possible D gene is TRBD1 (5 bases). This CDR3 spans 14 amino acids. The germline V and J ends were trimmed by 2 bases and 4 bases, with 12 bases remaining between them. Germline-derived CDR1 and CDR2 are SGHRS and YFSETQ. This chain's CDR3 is CASSFGQGRETQYF. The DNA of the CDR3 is TGCGCCAGCAGCTTTGGGCAGGGAAGAGAGACCCAGTACTTC. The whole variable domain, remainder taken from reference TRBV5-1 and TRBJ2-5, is KAGVTQTPRYLIKTRGQQVTLSCSPISGHRSVSWYQQTPGQGLQFLFEYFSETQRNKGNFPGRFSGRQFSNSRSEMNVSTLELGDSALYLCASSFGQGRETQYFGPGTRLLVL.

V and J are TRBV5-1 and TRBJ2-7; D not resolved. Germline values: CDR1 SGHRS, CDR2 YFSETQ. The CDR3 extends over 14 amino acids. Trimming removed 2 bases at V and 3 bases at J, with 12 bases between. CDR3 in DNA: TGCGCCAGCAGCTTTTGGTTACCATACTACGAGCAGTACTTC. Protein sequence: CASSFWLPYYEQYF.

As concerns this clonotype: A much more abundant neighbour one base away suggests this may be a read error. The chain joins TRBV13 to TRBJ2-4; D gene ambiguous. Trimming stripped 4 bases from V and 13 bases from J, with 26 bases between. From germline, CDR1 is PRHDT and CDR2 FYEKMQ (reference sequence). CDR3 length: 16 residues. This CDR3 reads CASSYQFVSSYNEQYF. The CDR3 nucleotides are TGTGCCAGCAGCTACCAGTTCGTGAGCTCCTACAATGAGCAGTACTTC.

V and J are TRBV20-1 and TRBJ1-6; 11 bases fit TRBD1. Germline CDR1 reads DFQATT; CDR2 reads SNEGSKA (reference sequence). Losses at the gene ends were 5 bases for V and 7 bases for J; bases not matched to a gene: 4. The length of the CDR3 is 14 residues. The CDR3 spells CSAGDRGRNSPLHF. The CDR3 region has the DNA TGCAGTGCTGGGGACAGGGGGAGAAATTCACCCCTCCACTTT.

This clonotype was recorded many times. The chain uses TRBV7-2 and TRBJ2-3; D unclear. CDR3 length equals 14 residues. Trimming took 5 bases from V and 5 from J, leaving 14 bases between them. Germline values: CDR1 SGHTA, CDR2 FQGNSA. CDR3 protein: CASSPGPGIDTQYF. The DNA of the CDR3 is TGTGCCAGCAGCCCAGGTCCCGGTATAGATACGCAGTATTTT.

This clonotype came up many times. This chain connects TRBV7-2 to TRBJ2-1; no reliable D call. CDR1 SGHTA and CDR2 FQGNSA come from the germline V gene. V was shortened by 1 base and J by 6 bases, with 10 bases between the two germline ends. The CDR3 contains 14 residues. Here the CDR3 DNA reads TGTGCCAGCAGCTTAGATGTCAGAGTCAATGAGCAGTTCTTC. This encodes CASSLDVRVNEQFF.

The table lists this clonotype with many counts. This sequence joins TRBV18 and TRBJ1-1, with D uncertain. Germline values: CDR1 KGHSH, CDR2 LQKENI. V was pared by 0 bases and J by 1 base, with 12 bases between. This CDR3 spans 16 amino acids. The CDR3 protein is CASSPPGRASNTEAFF. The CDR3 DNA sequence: TGTGCCAGCTCACCACCAGGTCGTGCGTCGAACACTGAAGCTTTCTTT.

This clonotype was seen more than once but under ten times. CDR3 nucleotide sequence: TGCGCCAGCAGCCCATTTAGCGGGAGAGGCGCAGATACGCAGTATTTT. Translating it yields CASSPFSGRGADTQYF. The chain combines TRBV4-3 with TRBJ2-3; 9 nucleotides line up with TRBD2. CDR3 length: 16 amino acids. The J segment lost 4 bases and the V segment lost 4 bases, leaving 9 bases of the junction unmatched. Per the germline V gene, CDR1 is LGHNA and CDR2 is YSLEER.

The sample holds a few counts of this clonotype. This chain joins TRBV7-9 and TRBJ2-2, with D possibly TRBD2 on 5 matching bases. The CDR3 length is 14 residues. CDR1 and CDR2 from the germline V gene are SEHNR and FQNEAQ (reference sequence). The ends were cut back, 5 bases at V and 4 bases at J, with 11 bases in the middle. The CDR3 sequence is CASSPTDFTGELFF. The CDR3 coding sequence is TGTGCCAGCAGCCCCACGGACTTCACCGGGGAGCTGTTTTTT.